Judged by abundance, the clone carrying this T cell receptor beta chain is medium-sized. The antigen remains unidentified. Rearranged V-D-J TRB sequences were amplified with a mixed TRB-A/B primer pool. TCRdb re-called the multiplex PCR reads through MiXCR, storing one row per CDR3 protein. The profile shows 4,000 to 6,000 distinct CDR3 sequences, about 38% of them singletons. CDR1 SEHNR and CDR2 FQNEAQ come from the germline V gene (reference sequence). V lost 5 bases and J lost 6, with 14 bases in between. The CDR3 spans 14 residues. The sample belongs to a study of T cell repertoires in aging, cancer and after chemotherapy. Study-wide points: Healthy donors lost TCR diversity with age mainly through richness, cancer patients through richness and evenness. Across the chemotherapy interval, each cancer cohort showed higher median generation probability, suggesting thymic rebound.

Amplification of TCR beta used genomic DNA extracted from peripheral blood. The chain is built from TRBV7-9 and TRBJ2-4; D is unresolved. This clonotype was obtained from a human donor with a blood cancer. Sequencing was performed on blood. The CDR3 region is CASSPEVGSNIQYF. The CDR3 DNA reads as TGTGCCAGCAGCCCCGAAGTGGGGTCAAACATTCAGTACTTC.